These T cell receptor beta chains were read from a single sample in a study of cytomegalovirus exposure and HLA in healthy donors. Only in-frame clones appear in the TCRdb table, and some are missing; sequencing was by immunoSEQ multiplex PCR. The table shows around 250,000 clones, with around 90% occurring only once. Sample: PBMCs. The receptor source for this set is a woman aged 18 to 35 in good health and CMV-seronegative. Each CDR3 is given with its conserved first and last residue. The D gene is left open where the match is weak. Clone sizes are given selectively: once, few, many, or a class where the clone is expanded.

size	D	length	V	J	DNA	CDR3
.	.	13	TRBV30	TRBJ1-3	TGTGCCTGGCGATACTCCTCTGGAAACACCATATATTTT	CAWRYSSGNTIYF
few	TRBD1	14	TRBV6-6	TRBJ1-5	TGTGCCAGCAGTCTTGGACAGGCGGCTCAGCCCCAGCATTTT	CASSLGQAAQPQHF
once	TRBD1	12	TRBV28	TRBJ2-1	TGTGCCAGCAGCTTGACAGGGAATGAGCAGTTCTTC	CASSLTGNEQFF
.	TRBD2	14	TRBV2	TRBJ2-2	TGTGCCAGCAGGCTAGCGGGGGGCTCCGGGGAGCTGTTTTTT	CASRLAGGSGELFF
.	TRBD1	16	TRBV7-8	TRBJ1-2	TGTGCCAGCAGCGCCTCGACAGGGGTTAGGTCTTATGGCTACACCTTC	CASSASTGVRSYGYTF
.	.	16	TRBV7-9	TRBJ1-6	TGTGCCAGCAGCTCACTTGGGGCAGGGCCCAATTCACCCCTCCACTTT	CASSSLGAGPNSPLHF
.	.	16	TRBV28	TRBJ2-7	TGTGCCAGCAGTTTCTCAACAGGGAAACGGTCCTACGAGCAGTACTTC	CASSFSTGKRSYEQYF
.	TRBD1	16	TRBV4-1	TRBJ1-1	TGCGCCAGCAGCCAAGAAGAGGAGGGGGCGAACACTGAAGCTTTCTTT	CASSQEEEGANTEAFF
.	.	14	TRBV18	TRBJ2-5	TGTGCCAGCTCACCCCTAGCAGGTCGAGAGACCCAGTACTTC	CASSPLAGRETQYF
.	TRBD2	15	TRBV7-9	TRBJ2-3	TGTGCCAGCAGCTTAGGGACTAGCGGGACAGATACGCAGTATTTT	CASSLGTSGTDTQYF
.	TRBD1	13	TRBV11-2	TRBJ1-1	TGTGCCAGCAGCCCCCGGGACAGTGGCGCGGCTTTCTTT	CASSPRDSGAAFF